This T cell receptor (beta chain) was found in a study of CD8 T cell repertoires and HIV-1 epitope variants. Study-wide background: Controls were a CMV, EBV and flu peptide pool, Ebola AY9 negative control, and no-peptide well. Study-wide findings and caveats: Beta chains alone show antigen proliferation, not cytokine profile or function.

This table comes from immunoSEQ multiplex PCR, and its TCRdb copy is limited to in-frame clones, with some not included. This sample yields tens of thousands of clones, of which roughly four fifths are seen a single time; roughly 25% belongs to the top ten. The table lists this clone with a few counts. Its cognate antigen is unknown. The clonotype comes from a male donor with HIV. Sequences were obtained from uncultured baseline CD8+ T cells from peripheral blood mononuclear cells (PBMCs).

CDR3 nucleotide sequence: TGTGCCTGGACGCGGCGGACAGGCCTCTATGGCTACACCTTC. Its protein product is CAWTRRTGLYGYTF. The chain has TRBV30 and TRBJ1-2; 7 bases are shared with TRBD1. The germline V gene encodes CDR1 GTSNPN and CDR2 SVGIG (reference sequence). V shed 4 bases, J shed 4 bases, and the junction held 9 bases outside the gene matches. The CDR3 totals 14 residues.